Below are 17 T cell receptor beta chains sequenced from a single sample in a study of identical twins. TCRdb re-derived calls from the 5' RACE reads in MiXCR, one entry per CDR3 protein. The sample holds a few hundred thousand distinct CDR3 sequences, approximately 8.8% seen once. The material sequenced was naive T cells sorted from blood. These receptors came from a woman aged 50 to 60 in good health.

This clonotype showed up just a few times. The rearrangement links TRBV29-1 to TRBJ2-1; 9 nucleotides line up with TRBD1. This CDR3 is 13 amino acids long. The germline V gene encodes CDR1 SQVTM and CDR2 ANQGSEA. Losses at the gene ends were 5 bases for V and 9 bases for J; bases not matched to a gene: 8. For the CDR3, the DNA is TGCAGCGTTTCCGCCGGGACAGGGTTTGAGCAGTTCTTC. This codes for CSVSAGTGFEQFF.

The J gene is TRBJ1-1, the V gene TRBV14, with unresolved D. Trimming removed 3 bases from V and 2 bases from J, with 7 bases in between. In germline, CDR1 is SGHDN, CDR2 FVKESK. The length of the CDR3 is 13 residues. CDR3: CASSQTRNTEAFF. The DNA of the CDR3 is TGTGCCAGCAGCCAGACGAGAAACACTGAAGCTTTCTTT.

CDR3 in DNA: TGTGCCACCAGTGATTTTTACGAGCAGTACTTC. This gives the protein CATSDFYEQYF. The rearrangement uses TRBV24-1 and TRBJ2-7, with no clear D. This CDR3 comprises 11 residues. Trimming shortened V by 1 base and J by 4 bases, and 1 base separated the two germline ends. CDR1 and CDR2 from the germline V gene are KGHDR and SFDVKD.

This clonotype was observed a few times. The chain links TRBV4-1 to TRBJ1-2; a weak D match, TRBD1 (5 bases). The CDR3 runs to 13 residues. Germline CDR1 reads MGHRA; CDR2 reads YSYEKL. The V end was cut by 4 bases, the J end by 5 bases, with 11 bases between. The CDR3, as DNA: TGCGCCAGCAGCCTCGACAGTATATATGGCTACACCTTC. Protein product: CASSLDSIYGYTF.

This chain uses TRBV21-1 with TRBJ2-7. TRBV21-1 corresponds to a pseudogene. The CDR3 has 11 residues. The CDR3: CASSKGGEQYV. The CDR3 DNA reads TGTGCCAGCAGCAAAGGGGGCGAGCAGTACGTC.

This clonotype was found many times. J is TRBJ2-3 and V is TRBV27; 8 nucleotides align to TRBD2. The CDR3 is 20 residues long. Trimming at V came to 6 bases and at J to 0 bases, leaving 20 bases not matched to a gene. Germline lookup yields CDR1 MNHEY and CDR2 SMNVEV (reference sequence). DNA of the CDR3: TGTGCCAGCAGCAATCCGGGACTAGGTAGATCAGTATCTAGCACAGATACGCAGTATTTT. Residues: CASSNPGLGRSVSSTDTQYF.

This clonotype was recorded a few times. The chain joins TRBV29-1 to TRBJ1-6, with a tentative D call TRBD1 (6 bases). The CDR3 contains 14 residues. Trimming cost V 6 bases and J 5 bases, with 14 bases left between them. In germline, CDR1 is SQVTM, CDR2 ANQGSEA. The CDR3 DNA is TGCAGCGTCGCGGGGGGCGCGGATAATTCACCCCTCCACTTT. Residues: CSVAGGADNSPLHF.

This clonotype came up a few times. The genes are TRBV5-1 and TRBJ2-7, with 7 bases aligning to TRBD1. CDR3 length equals 14 residues. Losses at the gene ends were 4 bases for V and 2 bases for J; bases not matched to a gene: 6. CDR1 SGHRS and CDR2 YFSETQ come from the germline V gene. CDR3 coding DNA: TGCGCCAGCAGCCCCGGGACAGCGACCTACGAGCAGTACTTC. Its translation: CASSPGTATYEQYF.

This clonotype showed up just a few times. The rearrangement uses TRBV11-2 and TRBJ2-1, with D perhaps matching TRBD2 (6 bases). CDR1 is SGHAT and CDR2 is FQNNGV in the germline V gene. This CDR3 has 15 amino acids. V lost 8 bases and J 5 bases, leaving 19 bases between the germline ends. CDR3 in amino acids: CASSGRGRGHNEQFF. The CDR3 bases are TGTGCCAGCTCGGGGCGGGGTAGAGGCCACAATGAGCAGTTCTTC.

There are a few counts of this clonotype. The genes are TRBV12-3 or TRBV12-4 and TRBJ1-2; D remains unclear. Trimming removed 6 bases from V and 8 bases from J, with 16 bases in between. The CDR3 spans 13 residues. CDR3 protein: CASSPSTAPGYTF. The DNA for the CDR3 is TGTGCCAGCAGCCCGAGCACGGCCCCAGGCTACACCTTC.

This clonotype occurred many times. J is TRBJ1-1 and V is TRBV5-1; possibly TRBD1 for D (5 bases). The V gene lost 4 bases and the J gene lost 1 base, with 26 bases spanning the gap. Germline loops: CDR1 SGHRS, CDR2 YFSETQ. This CDR3 spans 19 amino acids. The CDR3 DNA follows: TGCGCCAGCAGCCCGATGGGTACCAAGGGACGGGACGGGAACACTGAAGCTTTCTTT. It encodes CASSPMGTKGRDGNTEAFF.

V and J are TRBV7-2 and TRBJ1-2, with D perhaps TRBD1 (6 bases). Per germline, CDR1 SGHTA and CDR2 FQGNSA. Trimming left V 4 bases short and J 7 bases short, with 16 bases between. The CDR3 extends over 14 amino acids. CDR3 DNA sequence: TGTGCCAGCAGCTCCACGACAGGTCCGAGTGGCTACACCTTC. Translated, it gives CASSSTTGPSGYTF.

This clonotype has more than one count but fewer than ten. The V call is TRBV6-5, the J call TRBJ2-6; D gene unclear. Germline V gene data show CDR1 as MNHEY and CDR2 as SVGAGI. CDR3 size: 15 residues. V gave up 1 base and J gave up 0 bases, with 4 bases separating them. The DNA for the CDR3 is TGTGCCAGCAGTTACTTTCGCTCTGGGGCCAACGTCCTGACTTTC. It yields the protein CASSYFRSGANVLTF.

The table lists this clonotype with many counts. The chain is built from TRBV6-2 or TRBV6-3 and TRBJ2-1; D is perhaps TRBD2 (5 bases). Germline CDR1 and CDR2: MNHEY and SVGEGT. The V end was cut by 6 bases, the J end by 0 bases, with 12 bases between. CDR3 size: 15 residues. CDR3 nucleotide sequence: TGTGCCAGCAGAATCGGGGAAAGCTCCTACAATGAGCAGTTCTTC. This sequence encodes CASRIGESSYNEQFF.

The sample holds many counts of this clonotype. The J gene is TRBJ2-3, the V gene TRBV7-9; D is undetermined. V gave up 6 bases and J gave up 8 bases, with 9 bases separating them. Germline V gene sequence: CDR1 SEHNR, CDR2 FQNEAQ (reference sequence). The CDR3 contains 11 residues. CDR3 protein: CASSLVSTQYF. The CDR3 nucleotides read TGTGCCAGCAGTCTCGTATCTACGCAGTATTTT.

At least ten counts were recorded for this clonotype. The V gene is TRBV5-1, the J gene TRBJ2-7; D is possibly TRBD1 (6 bases). This CDR3 has 15 residues. Germline CDR1 SGHRS, CDR2 YFSETQ. Trimming left V 0 bases short and J 3 bases short, with 13 bases between. The CDR3 DNA reads TGCGCCAGCAGCTTGGTTGGCAGGGGATACTACGAGCAGTACTTC. Its protein product is CASSLVGRGYYEQYF.

In its sample, this clonotype was seen a few times. This chain joins TRBV5-1 and TRBJ2-3; the match to TRBD2 covers 11 bases. V lost 4 bases and J lost 5; bases outside the gene matches: 3. The CDR3 covers 14 residues. Germline lookup yields CDR1 SGHRS and CDR2 YFSETQ. CDR3 region: CASSGGLAGDTQYF. The CDR3 DNA follows: TGCGCCAGCAGCGGCGGACTAGCGGGAGATACGCAGTATTTT. The full variable domain, in which reference TRBV5-1 and TRBJ2-3 provide the parts outside the CDR3, is KAGVTQTPRYLIKTRGQQVTLSCSPISGHRSVSWYQQTPGQGLQFLFEYFSETQRNKGNFPGRFSGRQFSNSRSEMNVSTLELGDSALYLCASSGGLAGDTQYFGPGTRLTVL.